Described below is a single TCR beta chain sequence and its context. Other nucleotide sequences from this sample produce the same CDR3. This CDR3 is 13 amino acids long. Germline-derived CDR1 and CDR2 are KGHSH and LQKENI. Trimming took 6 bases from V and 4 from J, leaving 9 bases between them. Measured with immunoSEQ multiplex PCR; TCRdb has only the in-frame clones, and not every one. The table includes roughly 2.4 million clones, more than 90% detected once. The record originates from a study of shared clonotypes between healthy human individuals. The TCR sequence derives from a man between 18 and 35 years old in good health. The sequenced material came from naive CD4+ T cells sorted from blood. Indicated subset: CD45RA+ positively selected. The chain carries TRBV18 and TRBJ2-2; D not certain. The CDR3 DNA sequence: TGTGCCAGCTCCCCTTCGGGCACCGGGGAGCTGTTTTTT. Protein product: CASSPSGTGELFF.